This T cell receptor (beta chain) was found in a study of response to subunit inactivated influenza vaccine. The sample holds a few counts of this clonotype. Its antigen is still unknown. Study-wide results and caveats: Authors proposed each seasonal influenza vaccination draws in few new T cells.

The CDR3 is made up of 15 amino acids. Per germline, CDR1 WSHSY and CDR2 SAAADI. V lost 6 bases to trimming and J lost 2 bases, with 15 bases between them. TCRdb re-derived calls from the RT-PCR reads in MiXCR, one entry per CDR3 protein. The data contain roughly 570,000 distinct CDR3 sequences, 11% to 15% of them singletons. The sequence was obtained from a man aged 50-60 years who received an inactivated influenza vaccine. This chain connects TRBV10-2 to TRBJ2-3; no reliable D call. Sequenced material: PBMCs from blood, taken less than 13 days after vaccination. In DNA form, the CDR3 reads TGCGCCAGCAGCCCGGAAGGTTGGAACACAGATACGCAGTATTTT. Its translation: CASSPEGWNTDTQYF.